One sample yielded the 3 T cell receptor beta chains listed below, sequenced in a study. TCRdb re-called the 5' RACE reads with MiXCR, one entry per CDR3 protein. The sample records about 61,000 distinct CDR3 sequences, 30% being singletons. Sequenced sample: tumor-infiltrating naive CD4+ T cells sorted from the breast tumor. This sample's subset: naive CD4+ T cells, CD4+CD45RA+CD25-. All receptors derive from a female donor with breast cancer.

There are many counts of this clonotype. The V gene is TRBV7-9, the J gene TRBJ1-4, with TRBD1 identical over 9 bases. The CDR3 consists of 14 residues. CDR1 SEHNR and CDR2 FQNEAQ come from the germline V gene (reference sequence). Trimming removed 4 bases from V and 8 bases from J; junction bases left unmatched: 5. In nucleotides, the CDR3 is TGTGCCAGCAGCTCGGGACAGGGTGGAGAAAAACTGTTTTTT. Protein sequence: CASSSGQGGEKLFF.

This clonotype was observed a few times. V is TRBV28 and J is TRBJ2-7; 7 bases are shared with TRBD2. The CDR3 covers 14 residues. Trimming took 8 bases from V and 0 from J; bases not matched to a gene: 7. Germline CDR1 MDHEN, CDR2 SYDVKM. The DNA for the CDR3 is TGTGCCAGCCAAAGCGGGGATCACTCCTACGAGCAGTACTTC. It is translated as CASQSGDHSYEQYF.

This chain uses TRBV7-6 with TRBJ2-3, with D tentatively TRBD1 (6 bases). The CDR3 runs to 16 residues. Germline V gene lookup returns CDR1 SGHVS and CDR2 FNYEAQ. V was trimmed by 5 bases and J by 2 bases, leaving 17 bases between them. CDR3 in amino acids: CASSHYQGLSTDTQYF. For the CDR3, the DNA is TGTGCCAGCAGCCATTACCAGGGGTTGTCCACAGATACGCAGTATTTT.